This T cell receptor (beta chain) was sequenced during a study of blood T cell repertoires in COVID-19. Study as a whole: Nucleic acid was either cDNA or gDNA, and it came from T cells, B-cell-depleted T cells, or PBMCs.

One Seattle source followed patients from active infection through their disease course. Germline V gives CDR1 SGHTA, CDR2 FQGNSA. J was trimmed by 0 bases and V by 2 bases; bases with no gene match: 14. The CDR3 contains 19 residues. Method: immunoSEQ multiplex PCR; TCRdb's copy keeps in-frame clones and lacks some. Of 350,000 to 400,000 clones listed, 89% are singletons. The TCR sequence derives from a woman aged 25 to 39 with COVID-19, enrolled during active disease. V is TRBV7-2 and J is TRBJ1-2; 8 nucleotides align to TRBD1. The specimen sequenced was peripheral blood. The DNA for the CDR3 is TGTGCCAGCAGCTTAAGGGGGGGGCTTGGACAGGGTGCTAACTATGGCTACACCTTC. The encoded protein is CASSLRGGLGQGANYGYTF.